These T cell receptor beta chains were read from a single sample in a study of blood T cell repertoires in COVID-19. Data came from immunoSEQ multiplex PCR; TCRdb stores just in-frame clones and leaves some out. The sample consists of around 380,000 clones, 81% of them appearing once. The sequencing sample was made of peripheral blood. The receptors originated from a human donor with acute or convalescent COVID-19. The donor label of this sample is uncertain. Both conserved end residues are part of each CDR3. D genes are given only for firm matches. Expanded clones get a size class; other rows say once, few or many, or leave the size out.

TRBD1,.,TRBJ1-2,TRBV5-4,TGTGCCAGCAGCCCTACACCGACAGGGAACTATGGCTACACCTTC,CASSPTPTGNYGYTF
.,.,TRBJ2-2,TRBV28,TGTGCCAGCAGTTTATTGAGTACCGGGGAGCTGTTTTTT,CASSLLSTGELFF
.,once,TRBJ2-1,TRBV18,TGTGCCAGCTCACCTCAGGGGTACAATGAGCAGTTCTTC,CASSPQGYNEQFF
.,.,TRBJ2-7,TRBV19,TGTGCCAGTAGCCATCGGACAGTAGAAAGGAACGAGCAGTACTTC,CASSHRTVERNEQYF
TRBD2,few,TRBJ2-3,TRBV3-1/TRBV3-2,TGTGCCAGCAGGCAAACCGCGGGGGGGCGTACAGATACGCAGTATTTT,CASRQTAGGRTDTQYF
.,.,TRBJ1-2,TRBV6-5,TGTGCCAGCAGTTACTCGAAAGGGGGTGGCTACACCTTC,CASSYSKGGGYTF
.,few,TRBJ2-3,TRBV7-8,TGTGCCAGCAGCTTAGTGGGGGGGCTAGTGGCAGATACGCAGTATTTT,CASSLVGGLVADTQYF
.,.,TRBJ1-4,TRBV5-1,TGCGCCAGCAGCCACCGTGGGGGGGACTTGGATGAAAAACTGTTTTTT,CASSHRGGDLDEKLFF
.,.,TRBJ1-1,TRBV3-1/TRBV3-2,TGTGCCAGCAGCTCCTGGGAGGGGGGGAACACTGAAGCTTTCTTT,CASSSWEGGNTEAFF
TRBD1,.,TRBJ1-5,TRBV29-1,TGCAGCGTTGGGACCCAACAGGGGGCGAATCAGCCCCAGCATTTT,CSVGTQQGANQPQHF
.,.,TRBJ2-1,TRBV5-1,TGCGCCAGCAGTCCACAGGTTAGCTCCTACAATGAGCAGTTCTTC,CASSPQVSSYNEQFF
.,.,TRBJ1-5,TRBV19,TGTGCCAGTAGTATTGACAGGCCTAATCAGCCCCAGCATTTT,CASSIDRPNQPQHF
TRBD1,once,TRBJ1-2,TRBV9,TGTGCCAGCAGCGTAGAGCAGGGGGGAGGTGGCTACACCTTC,CASSVEQGGGGYTF
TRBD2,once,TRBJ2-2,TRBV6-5,TGTGCCAGCAGCCGACTAGCCGTGAACACCGGGGAGCTGTTTTTT,CASSRLAVNTGELFF
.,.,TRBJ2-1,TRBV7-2,TGTGCCAGCAGCCCGCATCCGGGACAAAACAATGAGCAGTTCTTC,CASSPHPGQNNEQFF
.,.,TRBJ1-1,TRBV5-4,TGTGCCAGCAGCTCCGGACAGACATCTGAAGCTTTCTTT,CASSSGQTSEAFF
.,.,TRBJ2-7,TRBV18,TGTGCCAGCTCACCTCTAACCGATTCCTACGAGCAGTACTTC,CASSPLTDSYEQYF
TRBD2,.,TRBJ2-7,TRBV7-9,TGTGCCAGCACATCTTTCGCGGGAGACCCCTACTACGAGCAGTACTTC,CASTSFAGDPYYEQYF
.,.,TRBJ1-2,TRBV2,TGTGCCAGCAGTGGAGGCAGATATGGCTACACCTTC,CASSGGRYGYTF
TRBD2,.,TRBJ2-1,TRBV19,TGTGCCTCGCACCCCGGGACTACATACAAGAGCTCCTACAATGAGCAGTTCTTC,CASHPGTTYKSSYNEQFF
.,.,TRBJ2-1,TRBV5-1,TGCGCCAGCAGCTTGGAACCCACTAGTATTGAGATCTTC,CASSLEPTSIEIF
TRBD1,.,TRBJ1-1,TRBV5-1,TGCGCCAGCAGCTTACTAACAGGGGGCAGGGTCGCTGAAGCTTTCTTT,CASSLLTGGRVAEAFF
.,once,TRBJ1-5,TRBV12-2,TGTGCAAGTCGCTCCATACGAGGGTCTCGTGGCAATCAGCCCCAGCATTTT,CASRSIRGSRGNQPQHF
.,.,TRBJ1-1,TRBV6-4,TGTGCCAGCAGGGCGACAGGTAGGACTGAAGCTTTCTTT,CASRATGRTEAFF
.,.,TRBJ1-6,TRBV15,TGTGCCACCAGCAGAGAACAAGATAATTCACCCCTCCACTTT,CATSREQDNSPLHF
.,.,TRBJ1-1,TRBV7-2,TGTGCCAGCAGCTTAGGTTCGGACAACATGAACACTGAAGCTTTCTTT,CASSLGSDNMNTEAFF
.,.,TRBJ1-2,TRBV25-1,TGTGCCAGCAGTGAACAGGGCCGCTATGGCTACACCTTC,CASSEQGRYGYTF
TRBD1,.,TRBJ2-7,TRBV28,TGTGCCAGCAGTTTGACAGGGGGCGAGCAGTACTTC,CASSLTGGEQYF
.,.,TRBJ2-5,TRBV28,TGTGCCAGCGGAAGTGGGGGCATCCAGGAGACCCAGTACTTC,CASGSGGIQETQYF
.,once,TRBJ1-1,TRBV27,TGTGCCAGCAGTTTCCGACAGCAGAACACTGAAGCTTTCTTT,CASSFRQQNTEAFF
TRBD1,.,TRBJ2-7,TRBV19,TGTGCCAGTAGTGGGACAGCCTACGAGCAGTACTTC,CASSGTAYEQYF
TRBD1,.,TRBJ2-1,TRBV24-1,TGTGCCACCCCCGGGACAGGATGTTTCTCCTACAATGAGCAGTTCTTC,CATPGTGCFSYNEQFF
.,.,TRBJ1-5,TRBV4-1,TGCGCCAGCAGCCAAGTCGGGGGCAATCAGCCCCAGCATTTT,CASSQVGGNQPQHF
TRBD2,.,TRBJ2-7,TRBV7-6,TGTGCCAGCACCGCCGGGGGGGCCTACGAGCAGTACTTC,CASTAGGAYEQYF
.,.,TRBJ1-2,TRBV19,TGTGCCAGTAGTATAATGAGGGCTACTGATTATGGCTACACCTTC,CASSIMRATDYGYTF
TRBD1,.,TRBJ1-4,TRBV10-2,TGCGCCAGCAGTGAGTCGGGACAGGGGGCGTCAGGAAAACTGTTTTTT,CASSESGQGASGKLFF
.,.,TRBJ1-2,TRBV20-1,TGCAGTGCTGGCGGCTACACCTTC,CSAGGYTF
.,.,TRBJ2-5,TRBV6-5,TGTGCCAGCAGTTACTCGGGCTACCCCCCAGGGACCCAGTACTTC,CASSYSGYPPGTQYF
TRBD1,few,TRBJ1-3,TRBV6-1,TGTGCCAGCAGTGTGGGGACAGGGAGAGCTGGAAACACCATATATTTT,CASSVGTGRAGNTIYF
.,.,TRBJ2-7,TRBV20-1,TGCAGTGCCCCCTACTACTACGAGCAGTACTTC,CSAPYYYEQYF
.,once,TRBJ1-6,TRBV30,TGTGCCTGGAGTCGTGTAAATTCACCCCTCCACTTT,CAWSRVNSPLHF
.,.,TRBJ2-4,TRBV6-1,TGTGCCAGCAGTGAAGGTGCAGAGGGTCTAGCCAAAAACATTCAGTACTTC,CASSEGAEGLAKNIQYF
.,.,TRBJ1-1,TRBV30,TGTGCCTGGAGTGGCGGGCGGAGATCCGAAGCTTTCTTT,CAWSGGRRSEAFF
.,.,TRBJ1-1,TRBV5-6,TGTGCCAGCAGCTTGGCGTTGGAGGCGAACACTGAAGCTTTCTTT,CASSLALEANTEAFF